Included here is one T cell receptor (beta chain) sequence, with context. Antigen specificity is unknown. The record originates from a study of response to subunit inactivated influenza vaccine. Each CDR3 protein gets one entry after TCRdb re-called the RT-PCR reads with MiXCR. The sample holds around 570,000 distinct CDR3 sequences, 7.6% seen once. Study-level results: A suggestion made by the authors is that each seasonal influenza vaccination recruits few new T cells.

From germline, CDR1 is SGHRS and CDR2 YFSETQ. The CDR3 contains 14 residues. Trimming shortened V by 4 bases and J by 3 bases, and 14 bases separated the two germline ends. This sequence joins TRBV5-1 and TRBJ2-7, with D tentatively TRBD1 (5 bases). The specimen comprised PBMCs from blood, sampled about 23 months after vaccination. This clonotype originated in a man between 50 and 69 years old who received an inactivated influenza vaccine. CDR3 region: CASSPSGQGYEQYF. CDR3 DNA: TGCGCCAGCAGCCCCTCAGGGCAGGGCTACGAGCAGTACTTC. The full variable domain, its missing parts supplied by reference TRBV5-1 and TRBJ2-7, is KAGVTQTPRYLIKTRGQQVTLSCSPISGHRSVSWYQQTPGQGLQFLFEYFSETQRNKGNFPGRFSGRQFSNSRSEMNVSTLELGDSALYLCASSPSGQGYEQYFGPGTRLTVT.